This entry features one T cell receptor beta chain sequence. In its sample, this clone was seen once. There is no known antigen for this receptor. Base qualities were left out, and no much larger clone turns up one base away. This sample is drawn from a study of blood T cell repertoires in COVID-19 (dated by TCRdb to between 2020 and 2021). Regarding the study in general: The collaborator samples originated in the United States, Italy and Spain and spanned the acute and convalescent phases of COVID-19. The prospective study material was composed of cDNA or gDNA derived from T cells, B-cell-depleted T cells, or PBMCs. Subjects who had been exposed to COVID-19, were actively infected with it, or had recovered from it provided the deeply sampled blood TCRbeta repertoires that made up the dataset. The repertoires were released in a freely available public database meant as a resource for research on the immune response to SARS-CoV-2. Samples were obtained from the ongoing ImmuneRACE study (first 160 participants) and from some 1,300 subjects provided by 6 global collaborators. Sample metadata almost always included a de-identified subject ID, COVID-19 status, age in years and sex. HLA class I and class II types, where available, came from metadata supplied by the sample provider rather than from assay-based typing. Overall study outcomes, separate from this receptor: The quantity of clinical and demographic metadata differed by source and by participant and was supplied without curation.

Looking up the germline V gene (reference sequence) yields CDR1 MNHNY and CDR2 SVGAGI. V loses 0 bases, J loses 3 bases, and the germline ends lie 6 bases apart. The CDR3 spans 13 residues, from the cysteine through the phenylalanine. Only CDR3 DNA is held: 39 bases, read in frame from base 1. Collaborating institutions collected whole blood in K2EDTA tubes following their own protocols. For TCRbeta analysis, collaborators shipped samples as frozen whole blood, isolated PBMCs, or DNA extracted from either of those sample types. TCRbeta CDR3 regions were amplified from genomic DNA using the immunoSEQ Assay, a bias-controlled multiplex PCR. As for the authors' bioinformatics: Nucleated cell counts per sample were estimated from amplification of reference gene primers within the assay. To quantify the absolute abundance of each unique TCRbeta CDR3 rearrangement, sequence reads were collapsed and filtered. For each sample, productive Simpson clonality was calculated as the square root of Simpson's diversity index across productive rearrangements. Here the immuneACCESS table is served through TCRdb, limited to in-frame sequences with V and J called. Missing clones are a known gap in these copies; in checked studies unresolved V genes cover under half, and the rest lacks a known reason. The V and J calls and the clone size are those of that table, but D and trimming were determined from the DNA. This sample gives tens of thousands of clones in total; 89% of them show up just once. Approximately 4.9% of the sample is in the top ten clones.

This sequence was found in a man between 60 and 75 years old with active COVID-19. Rearrangement joined TRBV6-6 to TRBJ2-7; too little of a D gene remains to name it. Input material: peripheral blood. The CDR3 region: CASSYSLNYEQYF. The DNA sequence is as follows: TGTGCCAGCAGTTACTCACTTAACTACGAGCAGTACTTC.